This TCR beta chain is from a study of early T cells in non-severe SARS-CoV-2 infection. In the library, individual cDNA molecules carried attached unique molecular identifiers. From the 5' RACE reads, TCRdb called clonotypes with MiXCR, one entry per CDR3 protein. Among 57,000 or so distinct CDR3 sequences listed, roughly 12% were seen once. CDR3 length: 14 amino acids. Germline V gene data show CDR1 as SGDLS and CDR2 as YYNGEE. Trimming shortened V by 0 bases and J by 4 bases, and 10 bases separated the two germline ends. Sequencing was carried out using whole blood. The TCR originated in an adult who was a healthcare worker with PCR-confirmed SARS-CoV-2 infection or an uninfected control (not recorded which). The chain uses TRBV9 and TRBJ1-2; weak D call: TRBD1 (6 bases). The CDR3 nucleotides read TGTGCCAGCAGCGTAGGTCAGGGGACCTATGGCTACACCTTC. Translated: CASSVGQGTYGYTF. The whole variable domain, remainder taken from reference TRBV9 and TRBJ1-2, is DSGVTQTPKHLITATGQRVTLRCSPRSGDLSVYWYQQSLDQGLQFLIQYYNGEERAKGNILERFSAQQFPDLHSELNLSSLELGDSALYFCASSVGQGTYGYTFGSGTRLTVV.